The present entry profiles one TCR beta chain with its context. Its cognate antigen is unknown. The data originate from a study of T cell repertoires in cytomegalovirus infection. Study-level background: The study used recently identified HLA-C-restricted and well-studied HLA-B-restricted CMV epitopes.

Trimming cost V 4 bases and J 3 bases, with 8 bases left between them. The length of the CDR3 is 13 residues. Germline V gene data show CDR1 as WNHNN and CDR2 as SYGVQD (reference sequence). One entry per CDR3 protein, called by TCRdb with MiXCR from the reads. The sample includes about 71,000 distinct CDR3 sequences, approximately 22% seen only once; the top ten take 55% to 75%. V usage is TRBV10-1 and J usage is TRBJ2-3; D is ambiguous. The sequence derives from a human donor in good health (CMV status not recorded). Some clones in this sample may be carry-over from other donors' samples. Source: CD8+ T cells from cultured PBMCs, taken from culture after CMV antigen stimulation. The DNA for the CDR3 is TGCGCCAGCAGTGTTGGCTTAACAGATACGCAGTATTTT. Amino acids: CASSVGLTDTQYF.